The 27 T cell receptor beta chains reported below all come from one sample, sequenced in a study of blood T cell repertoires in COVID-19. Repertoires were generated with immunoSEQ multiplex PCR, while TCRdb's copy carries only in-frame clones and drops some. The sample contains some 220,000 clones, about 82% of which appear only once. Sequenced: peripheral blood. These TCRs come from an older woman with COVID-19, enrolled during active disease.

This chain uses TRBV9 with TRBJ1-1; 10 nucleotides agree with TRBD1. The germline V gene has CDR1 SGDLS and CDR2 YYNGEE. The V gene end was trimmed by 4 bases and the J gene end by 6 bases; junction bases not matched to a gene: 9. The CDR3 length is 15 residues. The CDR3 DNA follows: TGTGCCAGCAGCCCCGCGGACAGGGGGAATGCTGAAGCTTTCTTT. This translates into CASSPADRGNAEAFF.

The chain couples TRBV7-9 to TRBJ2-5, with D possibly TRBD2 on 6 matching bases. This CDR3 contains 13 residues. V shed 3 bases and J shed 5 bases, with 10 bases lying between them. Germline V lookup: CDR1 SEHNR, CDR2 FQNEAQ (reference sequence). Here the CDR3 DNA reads TGTGCCAGCAGCTTCGGGACTCGGGAGACCCAGTACTTC. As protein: CASSFGTRETQYF.

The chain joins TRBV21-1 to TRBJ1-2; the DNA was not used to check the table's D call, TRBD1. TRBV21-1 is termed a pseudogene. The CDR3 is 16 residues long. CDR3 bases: TGTGCCAGCAGCAAGGGGGTGGACAGGGGAGTTGATGGCTACACCTTC. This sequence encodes CASSKGVDRGVDGYTF.

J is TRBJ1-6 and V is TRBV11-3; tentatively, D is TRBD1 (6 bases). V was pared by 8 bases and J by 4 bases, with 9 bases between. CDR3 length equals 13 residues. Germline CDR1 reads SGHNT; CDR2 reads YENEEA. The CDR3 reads CASAQGYNSPLHF. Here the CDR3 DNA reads TGTGCCAGCGCACAGGGTTATAATTCACCCCTCCACTTT.

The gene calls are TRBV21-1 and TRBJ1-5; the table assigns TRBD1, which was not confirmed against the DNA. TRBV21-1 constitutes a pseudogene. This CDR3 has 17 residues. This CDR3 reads CASSNTGFFRSNQPQHF. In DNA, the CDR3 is TGTGCCAGCAGCAATACAGGGTTTTTTCGGAGCAATCAGCCCCAGCATTTT.

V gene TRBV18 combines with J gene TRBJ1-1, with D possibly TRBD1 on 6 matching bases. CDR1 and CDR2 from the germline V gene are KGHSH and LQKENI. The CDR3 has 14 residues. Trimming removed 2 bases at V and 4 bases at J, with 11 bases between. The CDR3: CASSPYARGTEAFF. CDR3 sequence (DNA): TGTGCCAGCTCACCATATGCCAGGGGCACTGAAGCTTTCTTT.

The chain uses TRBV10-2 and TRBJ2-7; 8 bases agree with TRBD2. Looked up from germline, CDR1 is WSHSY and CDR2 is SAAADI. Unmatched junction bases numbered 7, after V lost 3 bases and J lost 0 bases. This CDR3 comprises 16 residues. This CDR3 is CASSDSGTRSSYEQYF. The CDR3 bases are TGCGCCAGCAGTGATTCAGGGACTAGGAGCTCCTACGAGCAGTACTTC.

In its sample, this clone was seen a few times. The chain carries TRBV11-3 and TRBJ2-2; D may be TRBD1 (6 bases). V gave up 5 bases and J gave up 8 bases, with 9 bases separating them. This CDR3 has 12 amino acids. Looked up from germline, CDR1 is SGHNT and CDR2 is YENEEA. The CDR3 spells CASSGRGGELFF. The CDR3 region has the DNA TGTGCCAGCAGCGGCAGGGGTGGGGAGCTGTTTTTT.

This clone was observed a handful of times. This CDR3 reads CASSARTGNTEAFF. The CDR3 DNA reads TGTGCCAGCAGCGCCCGAACAGGAAACACTGAAGCTTTCTTT. This chain joins TRBV7-2 and TRBJ1-1, with D possibly TRBD1 on 5 matching bases. The CDR3 has 14 residues. Germline CDR1 is SGHTA and CDR2 is FQGNSA. V was cut by 5 bases and J by 2 bases, with 12 bases left in between.

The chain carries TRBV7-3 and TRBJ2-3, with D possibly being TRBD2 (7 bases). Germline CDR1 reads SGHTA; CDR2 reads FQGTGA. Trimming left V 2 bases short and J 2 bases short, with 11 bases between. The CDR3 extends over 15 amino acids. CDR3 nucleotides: TGTGCCAGCAGCTTACGGGGGGCCCCCACAGATACGCAGTATTTT. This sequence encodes CASSLRGAPTDTQYF. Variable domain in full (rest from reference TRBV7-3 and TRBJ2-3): GAGVSQTPSNKVTEKGKYVELRCDPISGHTALYWYRQSLGQGPEFLIYFQGTGAADDSGLPNDRFFAVRPEGSVSTLKIQRTERGDSAVYLCASSLRGAPTDTQYFGPGTRLTVL.

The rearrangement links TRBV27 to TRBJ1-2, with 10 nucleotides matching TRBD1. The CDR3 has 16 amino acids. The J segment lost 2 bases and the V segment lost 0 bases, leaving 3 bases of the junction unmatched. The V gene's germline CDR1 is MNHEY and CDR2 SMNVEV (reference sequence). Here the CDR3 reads CASSLSRQGANYGYTF. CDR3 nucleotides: TGTGCCAGCAGTTTATCGAGACAGGGGGCGAACTATGGCTACACCTTC.

Here the CDR3 reads CASSRSGQGRTDTQYF. For the CDR3, the DNA is TGTGCCAGCAGTCGATCCGGACAGGGCAGGACAGATACGCAGTATTTT. V is TRBV27 and J is TRBJ2-3; TRBD1 agrees at 8 bases. There are 16 residues in the CDR3. V was pared by 5 bases and J by 3 bases, with 10 bases of the junction left unmatched. Germline assignment: CDR1 MNHEY and CDR2 SMNVEV (reference sequence).

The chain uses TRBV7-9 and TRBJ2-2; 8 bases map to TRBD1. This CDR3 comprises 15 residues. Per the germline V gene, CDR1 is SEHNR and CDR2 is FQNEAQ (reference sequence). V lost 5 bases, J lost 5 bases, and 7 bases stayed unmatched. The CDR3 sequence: CASSLGQGRTGELFF. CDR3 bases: TGTGCCAGCAGCCTTGGACAGGGAAGGACCGGGGAGCTGTTTTTT.

The CDR3 sequence: CARTGIPNQPQHF. In nucleotides, the CDR3 is TGTGCCAGAACGGGAATTCCTAATCAGCCCCAGCATTTT. The gene calls are TRBV12-3 or TRBV12-4 and TRBJ1-5, with unresolved D. The length of the CDR3 is 13 residues. Trimming pared 9 bases from V and 4 bases from J, leaving 13 bases between.

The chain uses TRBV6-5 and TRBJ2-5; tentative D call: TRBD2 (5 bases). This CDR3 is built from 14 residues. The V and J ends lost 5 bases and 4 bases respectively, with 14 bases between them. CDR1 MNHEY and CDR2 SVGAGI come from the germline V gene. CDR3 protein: CASSPTRVGETQYF. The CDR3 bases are TGTGCCAGCAGTCCAACGAGGGTGGGAGAGACCCAGTACTTC.

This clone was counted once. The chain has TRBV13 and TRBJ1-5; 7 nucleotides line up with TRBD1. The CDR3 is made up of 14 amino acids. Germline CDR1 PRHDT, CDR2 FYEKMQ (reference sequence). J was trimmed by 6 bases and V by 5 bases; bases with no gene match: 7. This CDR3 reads CASSRGGGPQPQHF. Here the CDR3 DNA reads TGTGCCAGCAGCCGTGGAGGGGGCCCTCAGCCCCAGCATTTT.

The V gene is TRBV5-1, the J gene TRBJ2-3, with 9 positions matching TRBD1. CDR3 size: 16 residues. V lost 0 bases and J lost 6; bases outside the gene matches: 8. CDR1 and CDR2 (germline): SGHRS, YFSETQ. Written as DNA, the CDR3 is TGCGCCAGCAGCTTGGTCGGGACAGGGCCCCCGGATACGCAGTATTTT. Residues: CASSLVGTGPPDTQYF.

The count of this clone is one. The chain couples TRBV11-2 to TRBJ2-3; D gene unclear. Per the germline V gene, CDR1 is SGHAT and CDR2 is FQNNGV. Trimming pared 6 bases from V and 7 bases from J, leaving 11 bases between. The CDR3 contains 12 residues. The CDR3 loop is CASSLITYTQYF. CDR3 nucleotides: TGTGCCAGCAGTCTAATCACCTATACGCAGTATTTT.

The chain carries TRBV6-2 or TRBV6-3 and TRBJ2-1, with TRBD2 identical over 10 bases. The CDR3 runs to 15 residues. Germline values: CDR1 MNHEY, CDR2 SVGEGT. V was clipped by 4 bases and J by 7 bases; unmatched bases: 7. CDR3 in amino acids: CASSFGLAASNEQFF. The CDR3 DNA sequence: TGTGCCAGCAGTTTCGGACTAGCGGCGAGTAATGAGCAGTTCTTC.

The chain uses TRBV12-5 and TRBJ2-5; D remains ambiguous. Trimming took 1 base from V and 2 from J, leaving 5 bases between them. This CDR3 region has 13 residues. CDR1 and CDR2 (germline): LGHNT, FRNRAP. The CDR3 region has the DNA TGTGCTAGTGGTTTGGAACTACAAGAGACCCAGTACTTC. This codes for CASGLELQETQYF.

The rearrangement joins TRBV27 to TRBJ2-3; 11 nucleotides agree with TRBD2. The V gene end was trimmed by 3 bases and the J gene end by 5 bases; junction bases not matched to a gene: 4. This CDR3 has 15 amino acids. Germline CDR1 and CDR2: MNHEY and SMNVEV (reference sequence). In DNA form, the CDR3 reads TGTGCCAGCAGTTTCGGCCTAGCGGGAGGAGATACGCAGTATTTT. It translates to CASSFGLAGGDTQYF.

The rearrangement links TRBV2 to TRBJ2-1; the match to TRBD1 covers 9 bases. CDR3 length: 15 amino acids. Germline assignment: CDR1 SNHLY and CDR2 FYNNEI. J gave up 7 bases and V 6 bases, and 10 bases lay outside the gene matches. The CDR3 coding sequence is TGTGCCAGCAGAGAGACAGGGGGGGTTTTAAATGAGCAGTTCTTC. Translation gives CASRETGGVLNEQFF.

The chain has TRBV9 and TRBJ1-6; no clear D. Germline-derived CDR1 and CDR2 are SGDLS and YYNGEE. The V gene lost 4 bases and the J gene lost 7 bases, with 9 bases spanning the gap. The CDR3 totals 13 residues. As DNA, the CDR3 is TGTGCCAGCAGCTCCCAGATGAATTCACCCCTCCACTTT. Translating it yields CASSSQMNSPLHF.

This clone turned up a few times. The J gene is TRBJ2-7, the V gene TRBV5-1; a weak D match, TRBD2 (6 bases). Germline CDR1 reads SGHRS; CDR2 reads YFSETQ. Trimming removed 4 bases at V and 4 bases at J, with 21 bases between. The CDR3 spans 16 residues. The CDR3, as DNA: TGCGCCAGCAGCCGCTCCGGAGGGCCCCCTCCATACGAGCAGTACTTC. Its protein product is CASSRSGGPPPYEQYF.

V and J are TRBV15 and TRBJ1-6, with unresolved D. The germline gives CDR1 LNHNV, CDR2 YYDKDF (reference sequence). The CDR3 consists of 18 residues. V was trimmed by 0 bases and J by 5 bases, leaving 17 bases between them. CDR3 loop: CATSREGWSSGNNSPLHF. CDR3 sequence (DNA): TGTGCCACCAGCAGAGAAGGGTGGAGCTCGGGGAATAATTCACCCCTCCACTTT. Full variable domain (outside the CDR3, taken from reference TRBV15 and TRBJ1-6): DAMVIQNPRYQVTQFGKPVTLSCSQTLNHNVMYWYQQKSSQAPKLLFHYYDKDFNNEADTPDNFQSRRPNTSFCFLDIRSPGLGDTAMYLCATSREGWSSGNNSPLHFGNGTRLTVT.

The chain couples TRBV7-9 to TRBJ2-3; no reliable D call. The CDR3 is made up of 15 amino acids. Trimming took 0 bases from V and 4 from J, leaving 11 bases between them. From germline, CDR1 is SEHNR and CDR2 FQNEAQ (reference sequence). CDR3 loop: CASSLARFESDTQYF. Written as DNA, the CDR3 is TGTGCCAGCAGCTTAGCGCGATTCGAATCAGATACGCAGTATTTT.

The CDR3 protein is CASSLLTSEKLFF. Written as DNA, the CDR3 is TGTGCCAGCTCACTTCTTACAAGTGAAAAACTGTTTTTT. V and J are TRBV18 and TRBJ1-4; D is ambiguous. The V gene's germline CDR1 is KGHSH and CDR2 LQKENI. V lost 4 bases, J lost 7 bases, and 10 bases lay in between. The CDR3 spans 13 residues.